This T cell receptor (beta chain) was identified during a study of identical twins. Notes on this clonotype: Antigen unknown.

Template switching added a universal primer site; cDNA carried unique molecular identifiers. TCRdb re-called the 5' RACE reads through MiXCR, storing one row per CDR3 protein. The table shows approximately 890,000 distinct CDR3 sequences, with roughly an eighth occurring only once. Trimming took 5 bases from V and 0 from J, leaving 14 bases between them. Germline CDR1 and CDR2: SGHVS and FQNEAQ. CDR3 length equals 16 residues. Notes on the study in general: Memory repertoires showed no such pattern, whereas abundant cord blood beta clonotypes carried fewer insertions. Some out-of-frame alpha sequences were shared by twins, and these showed excess low generation probability.

This same sample was also taken into another study, of yellow fever vaccine responses in identical twins.

The genes are TRBV7-8 and TRBJ1-5; D gene uncertain. The source is a woman between 18 and 29 years old in good health. The sequencing input was PBMCs. In DNA form, the CDR3 reads TGTGCCAGCAGCCTAAGCGGACGTAATAGCAATCAGCCCCAGCATTTT. This sequence encodes CASSLSGRNSNQPQHF.